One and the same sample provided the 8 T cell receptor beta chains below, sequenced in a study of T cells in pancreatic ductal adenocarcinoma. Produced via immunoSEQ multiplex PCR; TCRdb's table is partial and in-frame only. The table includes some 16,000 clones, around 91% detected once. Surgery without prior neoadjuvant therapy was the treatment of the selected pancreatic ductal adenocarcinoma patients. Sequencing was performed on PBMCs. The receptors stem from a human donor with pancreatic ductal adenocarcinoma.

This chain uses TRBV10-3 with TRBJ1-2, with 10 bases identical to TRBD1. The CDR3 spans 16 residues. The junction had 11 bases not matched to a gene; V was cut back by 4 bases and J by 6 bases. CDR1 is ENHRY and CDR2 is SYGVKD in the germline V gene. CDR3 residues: CAISVTDRGRLDGYTF. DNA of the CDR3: TGTGCCATCAGTGTTACTGACAGGGGGCGCCTGGATGGCTACACCTTC.

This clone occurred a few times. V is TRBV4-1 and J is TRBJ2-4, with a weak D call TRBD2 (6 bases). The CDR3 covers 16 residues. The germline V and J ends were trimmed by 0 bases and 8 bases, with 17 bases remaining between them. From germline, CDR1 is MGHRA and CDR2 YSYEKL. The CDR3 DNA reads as TGCGCCAGCAGCCAAGAGCGGGGCGCGGGCAGGGACATTCAGTACTTC. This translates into CASSQERGAGRDIQYF.

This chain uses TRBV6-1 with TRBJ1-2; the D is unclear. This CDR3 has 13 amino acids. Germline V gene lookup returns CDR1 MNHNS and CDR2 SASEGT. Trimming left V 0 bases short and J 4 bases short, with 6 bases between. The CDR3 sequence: CASSEAPSYGYTF. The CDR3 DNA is TGTGCCAGCAGTGAAGCGCCATCCTATGGCTACACCTTC.

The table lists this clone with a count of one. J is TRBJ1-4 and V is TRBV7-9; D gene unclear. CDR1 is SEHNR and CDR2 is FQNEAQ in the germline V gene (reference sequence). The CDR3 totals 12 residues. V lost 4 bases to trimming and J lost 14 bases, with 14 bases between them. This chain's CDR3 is CASSSEGRRLFF. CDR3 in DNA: TGTGCCAGCAGCTCCGAGGGCCGGAGGCTGTTTTTT.

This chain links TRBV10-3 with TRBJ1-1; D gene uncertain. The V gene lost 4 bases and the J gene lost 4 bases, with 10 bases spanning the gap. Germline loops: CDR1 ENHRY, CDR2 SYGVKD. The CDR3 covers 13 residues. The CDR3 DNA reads TGTGCCATCAGTGGACCCGCAGGCACTGAAGCTTTCTTT. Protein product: CAISGPAGTEAFF.

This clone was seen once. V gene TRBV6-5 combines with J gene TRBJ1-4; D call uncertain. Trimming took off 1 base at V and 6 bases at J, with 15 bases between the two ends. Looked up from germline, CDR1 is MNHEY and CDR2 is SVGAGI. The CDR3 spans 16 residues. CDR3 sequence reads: CASSYYGNNKDEKLFF. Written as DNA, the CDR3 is TGTGCCAGCAGTTACTACGGGAATAACAAGGATGAAAAACTGTTTTTT.

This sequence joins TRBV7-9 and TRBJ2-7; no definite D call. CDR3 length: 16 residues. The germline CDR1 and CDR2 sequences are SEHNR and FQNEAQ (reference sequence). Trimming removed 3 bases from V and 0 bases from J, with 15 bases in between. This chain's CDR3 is CASSFSQGPSSYEQYF. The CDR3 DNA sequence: TGTGCCAGCAGCTTTTCTCAAGGACCTAGCTCCTACGAGCAGTACTTC.

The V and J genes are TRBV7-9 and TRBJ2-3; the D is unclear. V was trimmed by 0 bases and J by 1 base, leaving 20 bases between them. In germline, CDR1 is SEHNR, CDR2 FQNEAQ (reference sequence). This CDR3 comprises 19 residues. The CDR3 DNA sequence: TGTGCCAGCAGCTTAGCGATTTCCGCCCAAGGGCGCGGCACAGATACGCAGTATTTT. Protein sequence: CASSLAISAQGRGTDTQYF.